The rows below give T cell receptor beta chains drawn from one sample of a study of blood T cell repertoires in COVID-19. Sequencing was performed with immunoSEQ multiplex PCR; in TCRdb, only in-frame clones are kept and a portion is missing. The sample records roughly 200,000 clones, roughly nine tenths being singletons. Sequenced: PBMCs or T cells enriched from blood (not recorded which). Source of these receptors: a woman aged 30 to 39 with acute COVID-19. The CDR3 runs from the conserved cysteine through the conserved F or W.

TRBV25-1	TRBJ2-3	CASSRYSEGTSTDTQYF
TRBV19	TRBJ2-7	CASSIDREYEQYF
TRBV12-3/TRBV12-4	TRBJ1-1	CASSYNEAFF
TRBV6-5	TRBJ1-2	CASSYSLQTYGYTF
TRBV3-1/TRBV3-2	TRBJ1-3	CASSPLPDRGSLRNTIYF
TRBV5-1	TRBJ2-4	CASSPSTGAKNIQYF
TRBV6-5	TRBJ1-6	CASSYGDRGNSPLHF
TRBV19	TRBJ1-3	CASSGGLGNTIYF
TRBV10-3	TRBJ1-2	CAISELRTSNYGYTF
TRBV7-2	TRBJ1-1	CASSLKRVGLNTEAFF
TRBV9	TRBJ2-1	CASSLTPGLPDNEQFF
TRBV27	TRBJ2-7	CASSLRVRGTYEQYF
TRBV30	TRBJ2-1	CAWSVQGDNEQFF
TRBV5-4	TRBJ2-1	CASTPGAGTRSNEQFF
TRBV3-1/TRBV3-2	TRBJ2-1	CASSHPPGAGGTNEQFF
TRBV4-1	TRBJ1-4	CASSREGGATNEKLFF
TRBV4-3	TRBJ1-6	CASSQETLERGRVLFNSPLHF
TRBV6-5	TRBJ1-1	CASSYWDRGRKNEAFF
TRBV6-5	TRBJ1-1	CASMAVHTEAFF
TRBV2	TRBJ1-5	CASSEGQGKNQPQHF